Each of the 7 T cell receptor beta chains below was sequenced from the same sample in a study of vaccination and CD4 T cells after COVID-19. The sample's treatment: approximately nine-day PBMC culture with coronavirus spike peptide pools or control peptides (ViraFEST assay). No antigen has been assigned to these receptors. The assay that was used to sequence DNA from cultured CD4+ T cells was the Oncomine TCR Beta short-read assay. TCRdb reprocessed the PCR reads via MiXCR and lists one record per CDR3 protein. The sample records 20,000 to 25,000 distinct CDR3 sequences, approximately 59% being singletons. The sample here was CD4+ T cells from blood, cultured in vitro, taken after SARS-CoV-2 vaccination. The receptors stem from a human donor who received a COVID-19 vaccine.

The chain is built from TRBV7-3 and TRBJ2-1; 13 nucleotides match TRBD2. From germline, CDR1 is SGHTA and CDR2 FQGTGA. The V and J ends lost 2 bases and 4 bases, in that order; junction bases with no gene match: 2. This CDR3 has 16 residues. The CDR3 here is CASSLELAGGYNEQFF. The DNA of the CDR3 is TGTGCCAGCAGCTTAGAACTAGCGGGGGGGTACAATGAGCAGTTCTTC.

This clonotype was seen only a few times. CDR3 nucleotide sequence: TGTGCCAGCAGACTGACAGGGATATCCTATGGCTACACCTTC. Its protein product is CASRLTGISYGYTF. The chain links TRBV12-3 or TRBV12-4 to TRBJ1-2, with 7 bases identical to TRBD1. The junction had 8 bases not matched to a gene; V was cut back by 6 bases and J by 4 bases. The CDR3 extends over 14 amino acids.

V gene TRBV5-1 combines with J gene TRBJ2-7; no reliable D call. The V end was cut by 1 base, the J end by 3 bases, with 11 bases between. This CDR3 contains 14 residues. The germline V gene encodes CDR1 SGHRS and CDR2 YFSETQ. This CDR3 is CASSLRNSGYEQYF. The DNA for the CDR3 is TGCGCCAGCAGCTTGAGGAACTCTGGCTACGAGCAGTACTTC.

The genes are TRBV15 and TRBJ1-5; D ambiguous. This CDR3 is built from 18 residues. V lost 0 bases to trimming and J lost 0 bases, with 15 bases between them. Per the germline V gene, CDR1 is LNHNV and CDR2 is YYDKDF (reference sequence). The CDR3 DNA reads TGTGCCACCAGCAGAGATCTCGCAGGATTCGGTAGCAATCAGCCCCAGCATTTT. This encodes CATSRDLAGFGSNQPQHF.

V usage is TRBV12-5 and J usage is TRBJ2-5, with 7 positions matching TRBD1. CDR3 length: 16 amino acids. Trimming took 2 bases from V and 2 from J; bases not matched to a gene: 8. Germline lookup yields CDR1 LGHNT and CDR2 FRNRAP. In nucleotides, the CDR3 is TGTGCTAGTGGTTTGCCCCGACAGGGTGGGCAAGAGACCCAGTACTTC. Its protein product is CASGLPRQGGQETQYF.

The CDR3 sequence is CASSLPGGGVAGELFF. CDR3 nucleotides: TGTGCCAGCAGCTTACCCGGCGGGGGTGTAGCCGGGGAGCTGTTTTTT. The chain employs TRBV7-2 and TRBJ2-2; 7 nucleotides line up with TRBD2. Germline lookup yields CDR1 SGHTA and CDR2 FQGNSA. The CDR3 is 16 amino acids. The ends lost 2 bases at V and 6 bases at J; junction bases unmatched: 9.

This chain joins TRBV19 and TRBJ2-2, with D maybe TRBD1 (6 bases). Germline V gene data show CDR1 as LNHDA and CDR2 as SQIVND (reference sequence). There are 14 residues in the CDR3. V lost 6 bases and J 1 base, leaving 9 bases between the germline ends. DNA for the CDR3: TGTGCCAGTAGCAGGGGACAGAACACCGGGGAGCTGTTTTTT. Its protein product is CASSRGQNTGELFF. Full variable domain (remainder filled in from reference TRBV19 and TRBJ2-2): DGGITQSPKYLFRKEGQNVTLSCEQNLNHDAMYWYRQDPGQGLRLIYYSQIVNDFQKGDIAEGYSVSREKKESFPLTVTSAQKNPTAFYLCASSRGQNTGELFFGEGSRLTVL.